The rows below give T cell receptor beta chains drawn from one sample of a study of blood T cell repertoires in COVID-19. Generated by immunoSEQ multiplex PCR, the TCRdb table keeps only in-frame clones and is missing some. The repertoire holds roughly 220,000 clones, with 85% to 90% as singletons. The sample comprised peripheral blood. The source is a man aged 60 to 69 with acute or convalescent COVID-19. The CDR3 runs from the conserved cysteine through the conserved F or W. The D gene is left open where the match is weak. Some rows mark clone size as missing; the rest say once, few, many or name a class of expanded clone.

J	V	size	D	DNA	CDR3
TRBJ2-5	TRBV20-1	-	TRBD2	TGCAGTGCTAGTGGGCCTAGCGGGGGCGATCAAGAGACCCAGTACTTC	CSASGPSGGDQETQYF
TRBJ2-3	TRBV7-2	-	TRBD1	TGTGCCAGCAGCTCCAGGACAGGGAAAGGGGCAGATACGCAGTATTTT	CASSSRTGKGADTQYF
TRBJ2-3	TRBV3-1/TRBV3-2	-	-	TGTGCCAGCAGCCTTCCGGGATCCCGCACAGATACGCAGTATTTT	CASSLPGSRTDTQYF
TRBJ2-2	TRBV6-1	once	TRBD1	TGTGCCAGCAGAACCGACAGGGACACCGGGGAGCTGTTTTTT	CASRTDRDTGELFF
TRBJ1-4	TRBV6-5	-	TRBD1	TGTGCCAGCAGTTACTCGGGACAGGGGGCATTTGAAAAACTGTTTTTT	CASSYSGQGAFEKLFF
TRBJ1-1	TRBV10-3	-	-	TGTGCCATCAGTGTTTATAAGGGGCTTGGCCCTGAAGCTTTCTTT	CAISVYKGLGPEAFF
TRBJ2-5	TRBV19	-	TRBD2	TGTGCCAGTAGTAGCGGGGGGTCCCAAGAGACCCAGTACTTC	CASSSGGSQETQYF
TRBJ2-7	TRBV6-5	once	TRBD1	TGTGCCAGCAGTTACTCTGGGGGGACAGGGGCGAGGGAGCAGTACTTC	CASSYSGGTGAREQYF
TRBJ2-7	TRBV19	-	TRBD2	TGTGCCAGTAGTATCAGGACTAGCGGGGGTTACGAGCAGTACTTC	CASSIRTSGGYEQYF
TRBJ2-5	TRBV19	-	TRBD2	TGTGCCAGTAGCTTTTTATTGGGGAGGGAAGAGACCCAGTACTTC	CASSFLLGREETQYF
TRBJ1-6	TRBV9	-	-	TGTGCCAGCAGCCCAGGGACTAATAATTCACCCCTCCACTTT	CASSPGTNNSPLHF
TRBJ2-1	TRBV19	once	-	TGTGCCAGTAGCCCCCGCGGTGTAAGCTACAATGAGCAGTTCTTC	CASSPRGVSYNEQFF
TRBJ2-5	TRBV30	-	-	TGTGCCTGGAGTGAAGCCGAGACCCAGTACTTC	CAWSEAETQYF
TRBJ2-7	TRBV6-5	-	-	TGTGCCAGCAGTTACTCAGGGGTGTACGAGCAGTACTTC	CASSYSGVYEQYF
TRBJ2-5	TRBV4-2	-	TRBD2	TGTGCCAGCAGCCCTCAGACCCCAGCGGGGGGAAAAGAGACCCAGTACTTC	CASSPQTPAGGKETQYF
TRBJ1-2	TRBV9	-	TRBD1	TGTGCCAGCAGCGTAGAGTTCTGGGGGACAGGGTCTCATGGCTACACCTTC	CASSVEFWGTGSHGYTF
TRBJ1-4	TRBV5-4	-	TRBD1	TGTGCCAGCAGCTTGGGGACAGGGGAACGACGACTGTTTTTT	CASSLGTGERRLFF
TRBJ2-5	TRBV12-3/TRBV12-4	-	-	TGTGCCAGCAGTTTAGTCCGGGGTACGGCCCAGTACTTC	CASSLVRGTAQYF
TRBJ1-1	TRBV28	-	TRBD1	TGTGCCAGCAGTTTCGGGGGACAGGGTAGAGGGGACACTGAAGCTTTCTTT	CASSFGGQGRGDTEAFF
TRBJ2-1	TRBV6-5	-	-	TGTGCCAGCAGCTCCTTGGGCCTTAATGAGCAGTTCTTC	CASSSLGLNEQFF
TRBJ2-3	TRBV2	once	-	TGTGCCAGCGCAGGGAATTTAGCAGATACGCAGTATTTT	CASAGNLADTQYF
TRBJ1-1	TRBV28	-	-	TGTGCCAGCAGTTTGGCAGACACTGAAGCTTTCTTT	CASSLADTEAFF
TRBJ2-1	TRBV4-2	once	-	TGTGCCAGCAGCCAAGATTTTTCAAGCGTCGACTACAATGAGCAGTTCTTC	CASSQDFSSVDYNEQFF
TRBJ1-2	TRBV10-2	-	-	TGCGCCAGCAGTGAGTTTCTGGTCGGGTATGGCTACACCTTC	CASSEFLVGYGYTF
TRBJ1-6	TRBV3-1/TRBV3-2	-	-	TGTGCCAGCAGCCAAGACAGGGCGGATAATTCACCCCTCCACTTT	CASSQDRADNSPLHF
TRBJ1-4	TRBV6-5	-	TRBD1	TGTGCCAGCAGTCCCCCGGGACAGGATCATGAAAAACTGTTTTTT	CASSPPGQDHEKLFF
TRBJ1-2	TRBV29-1	-	-	TGCAGCGTCCTCCCGGACAAAGTGAATGGCTACACCTTC	CSVLPDKVNGYTF
TRBJ1-1	TRBV5-1	few	-	TGCGCCAGCAGCTCGGACAGCTCCCTAATGAACACTGAAGCTTTCTTT	CASSSDSSLMNTEAFF
TRBJ2-1	TRBV2	-	-	TGTGCCAGCGCCCGGGTCGTTCTTTATGAGCAGTTCTTC	CASARVVLYEQFF
TRBJ2-3	TRBV5-4	-	-	TGTGCCAGCAGCTTGGACGGGCGGGCGACAGATACGCAGTATTTT	CASSLDGRATDTQYF
TRBJ2-3	TRBV6-6	-	-	TGTGCCAGTCGCGGGGTTAGCACAGATACGCAGTATTTT	CASRGVSTDTQYF
TRBJ2-2	TRBV29-1	-	TRBD1	TGCAGCGTTGTCAGTAGGGGGGACAGGAGAGGAACCGGGGAGCTGTTTTTT	CSVVSRGDRRGTGELFF
TRBJ1-3	TRBV7-2	-	-	TGTGCCAGCAGCTTAGGCGGCCTCTCCTCTGGAAACACCATATATTTT	CASSLGGLSSGNTIYF
TRBJ2-2	TRBV19	once	TRBD2	TGTGCCAGTAGTATACTAGCGGGGGGCCCAGGCACCGGGGAGCTGTTTTTT	CASSILAGGPGTGELFF
TRBJ1-4	TRBV3-1/TRBV3-2	-	-	TGTGCCAGCAGCCGACAGGCCCAAGGGGAAAAACTGTTTTTT	CASSRQAQGEKLFF
TRBJ2-5	TRBV5-1	-	-	TGCGCCAGCAGCTTGGACAGGGTCCAAGAGACCCAGTACTTC	CASSLDRVQETQYF
TRBJ2-5	TRBV5-1	-	TRBD1	TGCGCCAGCAGCTCCGGGACAGGGGGGTTAGGAGAGACCCAGTACTTC	CASSSGTGGLGETQYF
TRBJ1-1	TRBV11-1	-	-	TGTGCCAGCAGCTTTTCGACAGGCGGGACTGAAGCTTTCTTT	CASSFSTGGTEAFF
TRBJ2-7	TRBV3-1/TRBV3-2	once	-	TGTGCCAGCAGCCAATCATACGAGCAGTACTTC	CASSQSYEQYF